These 25 T cell receptor beta chains originate from one sample sequenced in a study of naive and memory T cell subsets. The beta constant-region primer was an equimolar mix of two oligonucleotides covering TRBC1 and TRBC2. Each CDR3 protein is one row after TCRdb ran MiXCR on the UMI-ligation and nested PCR reads. The sample lists tens of thousands of distinct CDR3 sequences, 10% to 15% occurring once. Sequenced material: central memory CD4+ T cells from blood. All receptors derive from a human donor in good health.

This clonotype was counted ten times or more. The CDR3 nucleotides read TGTGCCAGCGACCGGACAGGGTACCAAGAGACCCAGTACTTC. Its protein is CASDRTGYQETQYF. The gene calls are TRBV6-1 and TRBJ2-5; 8 bases are shared with TRBD1. Germline assignment: CDR1 MNHNS and CDR2 SASEGT. The length of the CDR3 is 14 residues. After removal of 8 bases from V and 0 bases from J, the junction contained 5 bases not matched to a gene.

V and J are TRBV28 and TRBJ1-1; 8 nucleotides align to TRBD1. This CDR3 region has 16 residues. CDR1 and CDR2 (germline): MDHEN, SYDVKM. J gave up 1 base and V 6 bases, and 10 bases lay outside the gene matches. The CDR3 reads CASRFPGQVENTEAFF. The CDR3 DNA follows: TGTGCCAGCAGATTCCCGGGACAGGTGGAGAACACTGAAGCTTTCTTT. The whole variable domain, filled in from reference TRBV28 and TRBJ1-1, reads DVKVTQSSRYLVKRTGEKVFLECVQDMDHENMFWYRQDPGLGLRLIYFSYDVKMKEKGDIPEGYSVSREKKERFSLILESASTNQTSMYLCASRFPGQVENTEAFFGQGTRLTVV.

This clonotype was observed a few times. This chain links TRBV6-2 or TRBV6-3 with TRBJ1-1, with unresolved D. The CDR3 covers 12 residues. CDR1 and CDR2 (germline): MNHEY, SVGEGT. V was pared by 2 bases and J by 4 bases, with 5 bases between. CDR3 region: CASSYGSTEAFF. The CDR3 nucleotides read TGTGCCAGCAGTTACGGGTCCACTGAAGCTTTCTTT.

There are a few counts of this clonotype. The V and J genes are TRBV29-1 and TRBJ2-3; D assignment may be TRBD1 or TRBD2 (5 bases each). The CDR3 covers 12 residues. Trimming shortened V by 4 bases and J by 2 bases, and 7 bases separated the two germline ends. The V gene's germline CDR1 is SQVTM and CDR2 ANQGSEA. CDR3 region: CSVGGITDTQYF. CDR3 DNA sequence: TGCAGCGTTGGGGGGATCACAGATACGCAGTATTTT.

This rearrangement joins TRBV5-1 to TRBJ2-2; D is perhaps TRBD1 (6 bases). CDR1 and CDR2 from the germline V gene are SGHRS and YFSETQ. Trimming removed 5 bases at V and 0 bases at J, with 8 bases between. The CDR3 is made up of 14 amino acids. CDR3 protein: CASRRDTNTGELFF. As DNA, the CDR3 is TGCGCCAGCAGGAGGGACACGAACACCGGGGAGCTGTTTTTT.

This clonotype has more than one count but fewer than ten. In DNA form, the CDR3 reads TGTGCCAGCAGCTCCCCTTACCACAGGGCTAGCAATCAGCCCCAGCATTTT. It translates to CASSSPYHRASNQPQHF. The chain uses TRBV7-2 and TRBJ1-5, with D perhaps TRBD1 (6 bases). Trimming stripped 4 bases from V and 0 bases from J, with 16 bases between. CDR1 and CDR2 from the germline V gene are SGHTA and FQGNSA. The CDR3 is 17 amino acids. Full variable domain (rest looked up from reference TRBV7-2 and TRBJ1-5): GAGVSQSPSNKVTEKGKDVELRCDPISGHTALYWYRQSLGQGLEFLIYFQGNSAPDKSGLPSDRFSAERTGGSVSTLTIQRTQQEDSAVYLCASSSPYHRASNQPQHFGDGTRLSIL.

This clonotype was detected a few times. J is TRBJ2-3 and V is TRBV5-1; 10 bases line up with TRBD2. Losses at the gene ends were 5 bases for V and 5 bases for J; bases not matched to a gene: 11. CDR3 length equals 16 residues. CDR1 is SGHRS and CDR2 is YFSETQ in the germline V gene. As DNA, the CDR3 is TGCGCCAGCAGAGAAACCGGGACTAGCGTTTTAGATACGCAGTATTTT. This encodes CASRETGTSVLDTQYF.

This clonotype was found a few times. The chain couples TRBV18 to TRBJ2-7, with 11 nucleotides matching TRBD1. This CDR3 has 13 residues. Germline V CDR1 and CDR2: KGHSH, LQKENI. V lost 8 bases, J lost 6 bases, and 6 bases stayed unmatched. The CDR3 reads CASLPGTGGEQYF. In DNA form, the CDR3 reads TGTGCCAGCCTACCCGGGACAGGGGGCGAGCAGTACTTC.

This clonotype showed up just a few times. This sequence joins TRBV28 and TRBJ1-4, with D possibly matching TRBD1 (5 bases). Germline CDR1 is MDHEN and CDR2 is SYDVKM. V was pared by 5 bases and J by 4 bases, with 11 bases between. This CDR3 contains 14 residues. CDR3 DNA sequence: TGTGCCAGCAGTGAGGGACGGCGTAATGAAAAACTGTTTTTT. Translating gives CASSEGRRNEKLFF.

At least ten counts were recorded for this clonotype. The chain carries TRBV6-6 and TRBJ2-2; 9 nucleotides line up with TRBD2. The CDR3 has 15 amino acids. In germline, CDR1 is MNHNY, CDR2 SVGAGI (reference sequence). The V and J ends lost 6 bases and 6 bases, in that order; junction bases with no gene match: 8. CDR3 coding DNA: TGTGCCAGCAGGGGTACTAGCGGGTTCTCCGGGGAGCTGTTTTTT. This sequence encodes CASRGTSGFSGELFF.

The rearrangement links TRBV12-3 or TRBV12-4 to TRBJ2-3; D possibly corresponds to TRBD1 (5 bases). The CDR3 covers 15 residues. V gave up 5 bases and J gave up 4 bases, with 16 bases separating them. CDR3 bases: TGTGCCAGCAGTCCTCCGGGTCCCAGGGCAGATACGCAGTATTTT. Translation: CASSPPGPRADTQYF.

This chain uses TRBV28 with TRBJ2-3, with TRBD2 identical over 8 bases. Germline CDR1 MDHEN, CDR2 SYDVKM. V lost 6 bases, J lost 8 bases, and 19 bases stayed unmatched. There are 17 residues in the CDR3. CDR3 DNA: TGTGCCAGCAGGTTTAGTGGGCCGGCGGGGGGCACGGGTACGCAGTATTTT. Protein product: CASRFSGPAGGTGTQYF.

The chain couples TRBV20-1 to TRBJ2-1; 7 bases fit TRBD2. The V segment lost 4 bases and the J segment 12 bases; nucleotides outside the gene matches: 15. This CDR3 comprises 14 residues. The germline V gene encodes CDR1 DFQATT and CDR2 SNEGSKA (reference sequence). CDR3 sequence: CSAIFVGGNPGQFF. Written as DNA, the CDR3 is TGCAGTGCTATCTTTGTCGGGGGGAACCCAGGGCAGTTCTTC.

This clonotype was picked up a small number of times. The chain employs TRBV30 and TRBJ1-2, with 9 bases aligning to TRBD1. The CDR3 loop spans 14 amino acids. With 1 base clipped from V and 4 bases from J, the junction kept 4 bases outside the gene matches. Germline CDR1 GTSNPN, CDR2 SVGIG (reference sequence). DNA for the CDR3: TGTGCCTGGAGTGAACGGGACAGGGTCTATGGCTACACCTTC. Protein: CAWSERDRVYGYTF.

This clonotype was counted between two and nine times. The V and J genes are TRBV20-1 and TRBJ2-1; no firm D call. The V gene lost 1 base and the J gene lost 8 bases, with 9 bases spanning the gap. CDR3 size: 12 residues. The V gene's germline CDR1 is DFQATT and CDR2 SNEGSKA (reference sequence). For the CDR3, the DNA is TGCAGTGCTAGAGTGGGTACGGATGAGCAGTTCTTC. It translates to CSARVGTDEQFF.

This clonotype was recorded at least ten times. V usage is TRBV20-1 and J usage is TRBJ2-7; either TRBD1 or TRBD2 may supply D (5 bases each). Germline CDR1 and CDR2: DFQATT and SNEGSKA (reference sequence). Trimming pared 3 bases from V and 6 bases from J, leaving 24 bases between. The CDR3 length is 16 residues. The CDR3 nucleotides read TGCAGTGCTAGTTCCAACCACAATTCAGGGAGAGGCGAGCAGTACTTC. Protein product: CSASSNHNSGRGEQYF.

The CDR3 sequence: CASSPEVGAEAFF. For the CDR3, the DNA is TGTGCCAGCAGCCCAGAGGTAGGGGCAGAAGCTTTCTTT. The genes are TRBV11-3 and TRBJ1-1; weak D call: TRBD1 (5 bases). V lost 5 bases to trimming and J lost 8 bases, with 15 bases between them. Germline-derived CDR1 and CDR2 are SGHNT and YENEEA. The CDR3 loop spans 13 amino acids. The variable domain in full, with the rest retrieved from reference TRBV11-3 and TRBJ1-1, is EAGVVQSPRYKIIEKKQPVAFWCNPISGHNTLYWYLQNLGQGPELLIRYENEEAVDDSQLPKDRFSAERLKGVDSTLKIQPAELGDSAVYLCASSPEVGAEAFFGQGTRLTVV.

V usage is TRBV7-9 and J usage is TRBJ2-6; D is unresolved. The V gene lost 5 bases and the J gene lost 0 bases, with 11 bases spanning the gap. The CDR3 consists of 16 residues. From germline, CDR1 is SEHNR and CDR2 FQNEAQ (reference sequence). The DNA for the CDR3 is TGTGCCAGCAGCCCATGGGCCTTCTCTGGGGCCAACGTCCTGACTTTC. This gives the protein CASSPWAFSGANVLTF.

This clonotype was recorded a few times. This chain connects TRBV20-1 to TRBJ1-3, with 12 positions matching TRBD1. J lost 1 base, V lost 6 bases, and 7 bases had no gene match. CDR1 is DFQATT, CDR2 SNEGSKA, per germline (reference sequence). The CDR3 consists of 16 residues. CDR3 in DNA: TGCAGTGCAAAAGGGACAGGGGGCGGGTCTGGAAACACCATATATTTT. This encodes CSAKGTGGGSGNTIYF.

This clonotype appeared many times. The J gene is TRBJ2-7, the V gene TRBV5-6, with a tentative D call TRBD1 (5 bases). V was cut by 0 bases and J by 6 bases, with 10 bases left in between. Germline CDR1 is SGHDT and CDR2 is YYEEEE. The CDR3 is 13 amino acids. CDR3 amino acids: CASSLGRALEQYF. CDR3 in DNA: TGTGCCAGCAGCTTGGGCAGGGCCCTCGAGCAGTACTTC.

Only a few counts were recorded for this clonotype. This chain links TRBV6-2 or TRBV6-3 with TRBJ2-7, with 8 bases aligning to TRBD2. Germline trimming cut 8 bases from V and 6 bases from J; bases unmatched to any gene: 9. The length of the CDR3 is 13 residues. Germline loops: CDR1 MNHEY, CDR2 SVGEGT. The chain's CDR3 is CASGTSGRREQYF. In DNA, the CDR3 is TGTGCCAGCGGTACTAGCGGACGCCGCGAGCAGTACTTC.

This clonotype was counted many times. The chain recombines TRBV20-1 with TRBJ1-2; D is possibly TRBD1 (6 bases). Trimming pared 1 base from V and 0 bases from J, leaving 9 bases between. The length of the CDR3 is 14 residues. Germline CDR1 and CDR2: DFQATT and SNEGSKA (reference sequence). The CDR3 nucleotides read TGCAGTGCTAGAGGGGGGGACACTAACTATGGCTACACCTTC. Its translation is CSARGGDTNYGYTF.

This clonotype was counted many times. The rearrangement uses TRBV20-1 and TRBJ1-2, with 10 bases that match TRBD1. Germline V gene sequence: CDR1 DFQATT, CDR2 SNEGSKA (reference sequence). V shed 5 bases and J 4 bases; nucleotides not matched to a gene: 4. This CDR3 region has 13 residues. CDR3 nucleotides: TGCAGTGCTGTGGACAGGGGGACCTATGGCTACACCTTC. Residues: CSAVDRGTYGYTF.

This clonotype was seen at least ten times. This chain joins TRBV29-1 and TRBJ1-3; TRBD1 agrees at 7 bases. The ends lost 6 bases at V and 4 bases at J; junction bases unmatched: 9. Per germline, CDR1 SQVTM and CDR2 ANQGSEA. CDR3 length: 14 residues. Here the CDR3 reads CSVRTGRGGNTIYF. DNA of the CDR3: TGCAGCGTGCGGACAGGTAGAGGAGGAAACACCATATATTTT.

This clonotype was recorded many times. The chain links TRBV7-9 to TRBJ1-4; no definite D call. Germline lookup yields CDR1 SEHNR and CDR2 FQNEAQ (reference sequence). This CDR3 contains 16 residues. With 1 base removed from V and 4 bases from J, the gap between germline ends came to 13 bases. This CDR3 reads CASSLGFRNLNEKLFF. CDR3 DNA: TGTGCCAGCAGCTTAGGATTTAGGAACCTTAATGAAAAACTGTTTTTT.